The clone carrying this TCR beta chain has a single count. Antigen unknown. These data are taken from a study of shared clonotypes between healthy human individuals. Regarding the study as a whole: The study found about 5% of naive CD4 clonotypes shared across several donors. For sorted subsets, rarefaction showed incomplete sequencing despite large depth.

Profiling relied on immunoSEQ multiplex PCR, and the TCRdb table lists in-frame clones only, not all of them. The sample has hundreds of thousands of clones; about 97% are singletons. Trimming pared 9 bases from V and 5 bases from J, leaving 12 bases between. CDR1 is MRHNA and CDR2 is SNTAGT in the germline V gene. The CDR3 contains 12 residues. The TCR sequence derives from a young woman in good health. The sequenced sample was naive CD4+ T cells sorted from blood. Specified subset: CD45RA+ positively selected. V is TRBV6-4 and J is TRBJ2-3; D might be TRBD1 (6 bases). CDR3 protein: CARRDTGDTQYF. CDR3 DNA sequence: TGTGCCAGACGGGACACGGGAGATACGCAGTATTTT.